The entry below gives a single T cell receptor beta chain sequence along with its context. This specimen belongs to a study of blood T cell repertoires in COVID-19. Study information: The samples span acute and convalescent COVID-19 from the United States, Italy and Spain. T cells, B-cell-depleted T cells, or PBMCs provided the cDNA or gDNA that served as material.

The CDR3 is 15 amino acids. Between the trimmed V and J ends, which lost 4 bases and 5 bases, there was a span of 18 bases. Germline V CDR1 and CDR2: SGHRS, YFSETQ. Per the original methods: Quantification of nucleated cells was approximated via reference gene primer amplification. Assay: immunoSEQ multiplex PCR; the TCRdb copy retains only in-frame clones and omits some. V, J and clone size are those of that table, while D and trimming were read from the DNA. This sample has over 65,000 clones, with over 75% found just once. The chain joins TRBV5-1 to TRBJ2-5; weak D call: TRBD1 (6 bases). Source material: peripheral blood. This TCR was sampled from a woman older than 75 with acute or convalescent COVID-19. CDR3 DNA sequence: TGCGCCAGCAGCCCCCTGGCAGGGGCGGCGGAGACCCAGTACTTC. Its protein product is CASSPLAGAAETQYF. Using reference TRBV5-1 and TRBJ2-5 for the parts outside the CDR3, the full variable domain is KAGVTQTPRYLIKTRGQQVTLSCSPISGHRSVSWYQQTPGQGLQFLFEYFSETQRNKGNFPGRFSGRQFSNSRSEMNVSTLELGDSALYLCASSPLAGAAETQYFGPGTRLLVL.